One sample yielded the 28 T cell receptor beta chains listed below, sequenced in a study of T cells in Graves' hyperthyroidism and ophthalmopathy. Amplification targeted TCR beta CDR3 regions from RNA transcripts. Carried out on the TCR CDR3, a first-round RT-PCR used the HTBI primer set. Using its own MiXCR run on the multiplex PCR reads, TCRdb lists one record per CDR3 protein. The sample contains hundreds of thousands of distinct CDR3 sequences, roughly 40% of which appear only once. The sample taken for sequencing was blood. Receptors were obtained from a man aged 18 to 30 with Graves' hyperthyroidism.

In regard to this clonotype: Given a much more abundant clone one base away, this may be a read error. The rearrangement links TRBV7-8 to TRBJ1-5, with D uncertain. The length of the CDR3 is 13 residues. Germline CDR1 reads SGHVS; CDR2 reads FQNEAQ. This chain's CDR3 is CASSLDRDSPRHF. The CDR3 DNA reads TGTGCCAGCAGCTTAGATAGGGATTCGCCCCGGCATTTT.

The V gene is TRBV6-6, the J gene TRBJ1-5; D ambiguous. The CDR3 is made up of 14 amino acids. V lost 8 bases and J 5 bases, leaving 16 bases between the germline ends. In germline, CDR1 is MNHNY, CDR2 SVGAGI (reference sequence). The CDR3 region is CASSSPDGYQPQHF. The CDR3 DNA reads TGTGCCAGCTCATCCCCGGACGGGTATCAGCCCCAGCATTTT.

V and J are TRBV6-5 and TRBJ1-2, with 9 bases aligning to TRBD1. CDR3 size: 15 residues. V shed 1 base and J 7 bases; nucleotides not matched to a gene: 7. Germline-derived CDR1 and CDR2 are MNHEY and SVGAGI. For the CDR3, the DNA is TGTGCCAGCAGTTACTTTTCCTCGGGACAGGGTGGCTACACCTTC. Translating it yields CASSYFSSGQGGYTF.

This clonotype was observed a few times. DNA of the CDR3: TGTGCCTTAATGAGGGAGCCCGGGGAGCTGTTTTTT. Translated, it gives CALMREPGELFF. V usage is TRBV7-9 and J usage is TRBJ2-2; D possibly corresponds to TRBD2 (5 bases). V was pared by 11 bases and J by 6 bases, with 13 bases between. Germline V CDR1 and CDR2: SEHNR, FQNEAQ (reference sequence). The length of the CDR3 is 12 residues. The full variable domain, in which reference TRBV7-9 and TRBJ2-2 provide the parts outside the CDR3, is DTGVSQNPRHKITKRGQNVTFRCDPISEHNRLYWYRQTLGQGPEFLTYFQNEAQLEKSRLLSDRFSAERPKGSFSTLEIQRTEQGDSAMYLCALMREPGELFFGEGSRLTVL.

This clonotype was detected ten times or more. The chain has TRBV29-1 and TRBJ1-2; no firm D call. Per germline, CDR1 SQVTM and CDR2 ANQGSEA. The CDR3 has 14 amino acids. V lost 1 base and J 7 bases, leaving 16 bases between the germline ends. The CDR3 DNA follows: TGCAGCGTTGAAGTACGAGAGGGTGACGGTGGCTACACCTTC. Its protein product is CSVEVREGDGGYTF.

This clonotype was seen a handful of times. The chain uses TRBV14 and TRBJ1-2; TRBD1 agrees at 10 bases. CDR1 and CDR2 (germline): SGHDN, FVKESK. The CDR3 covers 16 residues. V shed 0 bases and J 7 bases; nucleotides not matched to a gene: 8. CDR3 region: CASSQDLGQGSGGYTF. The DNA for the CDR3 is TGTGCCAGCAGCCAAGACTTGGGACAGGGGAGCGGTGGCTACACCTTC.

This clonotype was detected only a few times. The chain combines TRBV20-1 with TRBJ2-7, with D possibly being TRBD2 (6 bases). The ends were cut back, 4 bases at V and 1 base at J, with 17 bases in the middle. CDR1 and CDR2 (germline): DFQATT, SNEGSKA (reference sequence). The CDR3 is 15 residues long. The CDR3 reads CSANDDGRASYEQYF. CDR3 DNA sequence: TGCAGTGCTAACGACGACGGGAGAGCGTCCTACGAGCAGTACTTC.

This clonotype was picked up many times. The chain recombines TRBV2 with TRBJ1-2; 8 bases are a match to TRBD1. The CDR3 contains 15 residues. V lost 6 bases and J lost 1; bases outside the gene matches: 7. Germline V gene data show CDR1 as SNHLY and CDR2 as FYNNEI. CDR3 sequence reads: CASRVDRASNYGYTF. CDR3 bases: TGTGCCAGCAGAGTGGACAGGGCGAGTAACTATGGCTACACCTTC.

In DNA, the CDR3 is TGTGCCAGCAGTTTCTTAGCGGAGACGAACACCGGGGAGCTGTTTTTT. This translates into CASSFLAETNTGELFF. The chain recombines TRBV12-3 or TRBV12-4 with TRBJ2-2; maybe TRBD2 (6 bases). The CDR3 runs 16 residues. Deletions cut 3 bases from V and 0 bases from J, with 11 bases between.

This clonotype was counted only a few times. The chain recombines TRBV5-1 with TRBJ1-1; D may be TRBD1 (5 bases). The length of the CDR3 is 15 residues. Germline V gives CDR1 SGHRS, CDR2 YFSETQ. Trimming left V 1 base short and J 3 bases short, with 13 bases between. As DNA, the CDR3 is TGCGCCAGCAGCTTGTTAACGGGGGAACACACTGAAGCTTTCTTT. Its protein is CASSLLTGEHTEAFF.

V gene TRBV20-1 combines with J gene TRBJ2-7; 7 bases align to TRBD2. This CDR3 has 15 amino acids. Germline V lookup: CDR1 DFQATT, CDR2 SNEGSKA (reference sequence). CDR3 sequence: CSAAWGGVSSYEQYF. For the CDR3, the DNA is TGCAGCGCCGCGTGGGGGGGAGTAAGCTCCTACGAGCAGTACTTC.

The V call is TRBV2, the J call TRBJ2-5; 7 nucleotides align to TRBD1. The CDR3 runs 13 residues. J gave up 5 bases and V 6 bases, and 6 bases lay outside the gene matches. Germline CDR1 is SNHLY and CDR2 is FYNNEI. In nucleotides, the CDR3 is TGTGCCAGCAGGTTTACAGGGGTCGAGACCCAGTACTTC. Amino acids: CASRFTGVETQYF.

The chain joins TRBV5-8 to TRBJ1-1, with D tentatively TRBD1 (5 bases). Germline CDR1 and CDR2: SGHTS and YDEGEE. V gave up 4 bases and J gave up 0 bases, with 13 bases separating them. CDR3 length: 15 residues. The CDR3 reads CASSRSGHMNTEAFF. The CDR3 bases are TGTGCCAGCAGCCGCTCGGGGCACATGAACACTGAAGCTTTCTTT.

The chain has TRBV5-1 and TRBJ1-1; D remains ambiguous. Trimming cost V 0 bases and J 7 bases, with 10 bases left between them. This CDR3 is 13 amino acids long. CDR1 SGHRS and CDR2 YFSETQ come from the germline V gene. As DNA, the CDR3 is TGCGCCAGCAGCTTGGAGGCAGAATATGAAGCTTTCTTT. As protein: CASSLEAEYEAFF.

This clonotype showed up many times. V gene TRBV15 combines with J gene TRBJ1-3; 7 bases map to TRBD1. CDR1 and CDR2 (germline): LNHNV, YYDKDF (reference sequence). The ends lost 11 bases at V and 5 bases at J; junction bases unmatched: 12. The CDR3 totals 14 residues. The CDR3 reads CAPITGAGRNTIYF. The DNA of the CDR3 is TGTGCCCCCATAACAGGGGCAGGAAGAAACACCATATATTTT. Using reference TRBV15 and TRBJ1-3 for the parts outside the CDR3, the full variable domain is DAMVIQNPRYQVTQFGKPVTLSCSQTLNHNVMYWYQQKSSQAPKLLFHYYDKDFNNEADTPDNFQSRRPNTSFCFLDIRSPGLGDTAMYLCAPITGAGRNTIYFGEGSWLTVV.

V usage is TRBV9 and J usage is TRBJ1-1; TRBD1 is a possible D gene (6 bases). Trimming shortened V by 4 bases and J by 7 bases, and 11 bases separated the two germline ends. Germline V gene data show CDR1 as SGDLS and CDR2 as YYNGEE. This CDR3 is built from 12 residues. CDR3 DNA sequence: TGTGCCAGCAGCCACGGGGGCATTGAAGCTTTCTTT. The encoded protein is CASSHGGIEAFF. Full variable domain (remainder filled in from reference TRBV9 and TRBJ1-1): DSGVTQTPKHLITATGQRVTLRCSPRSGDLSVYWYQQSLDQGLQFLIQYYNGEERAKGNILERFSAQQFPDLHSELNLSSLELGDSALYFCASSHGGIEAFFGQGTRLTVV.

The rearrangement uses TRBV9 and TRBJ1-1; D is unclear. The CDR3 is made up of 12 amino acids. Deletions cut 4 bases from V and 10 bases from J, with 14 bases between. Germline V gene lookup returns CDR1 SGDLS and CDR2 YYNGEE. In DNA form, the CDR3 reads TGTGCCAGCAGCCGGGGAGCTTGGGGAGCTTTCTTT. It encodes CASSRGAWGAFF.

The table lists this clonotype with a few counts. The chain links TRBV5-1 to TRBJ1-3, with D perhaps matching TRBD1 (6 bases). This CDR3 is built from 16 residues. V was clipped by 1 base and J by 0 bases, with 11 bases between them. From germline, CDR1 is SGHRS and CDR2 YFSETQ. The CDR3: CASSLRGGNSGNTIYF. The CDR3 DNA is TGCGCCAGCAGCTTGCGCGGGGGCAACTCTGGAAACACCATATATTTT. The full variable domain, its missing parts supplied by reference TRBV5-1 and TRBJ1-3, is KAGVTQTPRYLIKTRGQQVTLSCSPISGHRSVSWYQQTPGQGLQFLFEYFSETQRNKGNFPGRFSGRQFSNSRSEMNVSTLELGDSALYLCASSLRGGNSGNTIYFGEGSWLTVV.

This sequence joins TRBV11-2 and TRBJ2-7, with a weak D call TRBD2 (5 bases). V dropped 6 bases and J dropped 6 bases, with 21 bases sitting between them. CDR3 length equals 15 residues. Germline CDR1 SGHAT, CDR2 FQNNGV. In DNA form, the CDR3 reads TGTGCCAGCAGTCCCAACTGGGAGTATCCGCTCGAGCAGTACTTC. This translates into CASSPNWEYPLEQYF.

In this sample, this clonotype turned up a few times. The chain carries TRBV7-9 and TRBJ2-2; D call uncertain. The V gene's germline CDR1 is SEHNR and CDR2 FQNEAQ (reference sequence). V shed 4 bases and J shed 0 bases, with 9 bases lying between them. There are 15 residues in the CDR3. CDR3 DNA sequence: TGTGCCAGCAGCTCGGACCCGACGAACACCGGGGAGCTGTTTTTT. Amino acid sequence: CASSSDPTNTGELFF.

This clonotype showed up many times. This chain joins TRBV19 and TRBJ1-2; 11 bases are a match to TRBD1. The CDR3 is made up of 16 amino acids. CDR1 LNHDA and CDR2 SQIVND come from the germline V gene (reference sequence). With 3 bases clipped from V and 4 bases from J, the junction kept 7 bases outside the gene matches. CDR3 in DNA: TGTGCCAGTAGTATTGCCAGGACAGGGGGCAGCTATGGCTACACCTTC. Translation: CASSIARTGGSYGYTF.

This clonotype came up many times. The chain uses TRBV20-1 and TRBJ1-5, with TRBD1 identical over 9 bases. The length of the CDR3 is 14 residues. V trimming: 1 base; J trimming: 4 bases; junction bases outside the gene matches: 2. Germline CDR1 DFQATT, CDR2 SNEGSKA (reference sequence). Here the CDR3 reads CSARVGTGNQPQHF. The CDR3 bases are TGCAGTGCTAGAGTGGGGACAGGGAATCAGCCCCAGCATTTT.

J is TRBJ2-5 and V is TRBV9; 10 positions match TRBD2. Germline lookup yields CDR1 SGDLS and CDR2 YYNGEE. The CDR3 has 16 amino acids. V lost 7 bases and J lost 1; bases outside the gene matches: 10. In DNA form, the CDR3 reads TGTGCCAGCTCACCAGTGACTAGCGGGCCCCAAGAGACCCAGTACTTC. This gives the protein CASSPVTSGPQETQYF.

The table lists this clonotype with a few counts. This rearrangement joins TRBV11-2 to TRBJ1-1; D is uncertain. CDR1 is SGHAT and CDR2 is FQNNGV in the germline V gene. The CDR3 is 16 residues long. Trimming took off 1 base at V and 0 bases at J, with 12 bases between the two ends. CDR3 DNA sequence: TGTGCCAGCAGCTTAGTCGGGCAGACCATGAACACTGAAGCTTTCTTT. Protein sequence: CASSLVGQTMNTEAFF.

About this clonotype itself: The junction differs from germline at one of its ends, possibly a read error. The V call is TRBV7-3, the J call TRBJ2-5; D is tentatively TRBD1 or TRBD2 (5 bases each). The CDR3 length is 14 residues. From germline, CDR1 is SGHTA and CDR2 FQGTGA. The CDR3 is CASSQVDWGETQYF. The CDR3 DNA reads TGCGCCAGCAGCCAAGTAGATTGGGGGGAGACCCAGTACTTC.

This clonotype was seen a handful of times. V usage is TRBV6-5 and J usage is TRBJ1-5, with D perhaps matching TRBD1 (6 bases). CDR1 and CDR2 from the germline V gene are MNHEY and SVGAGI. The CDR3 is made up of 16 amino acids. With 6 bases removed from V and 4 bases from J, the gap between germline ends came to 19 bases. Written as DNA, the CDR3 is TGTGCCAGCAGGCCCTCTTCAGGGGTCCTGAATCAGCCCCAGCATTTT. Translated: CASRPSSGVLNQPQHF.

This clonotype has a handful of counts. The gene calls are TRBV6-5 and TRBJ1-5, with 8 bases aligning to TRBD1. The CDR3 extends over 15 amino acids. The junction had 11 bases not matched to a gene; V was cut back by 8 bases and J by 5 bases. Germline V CDR1 and CDR2: MNHEY, SVGAGI. This chain's CDR3 is CASGLDRGGDQPQHF. In DNA form, the CDR3 reads TGTGCCAGCGGGCTAGACAGGGGAGGGGATCAGCCCCAGCATTTT.

As concerns this clonotype: A much larger clone lies a single base off, so this may be a read error. CDR3 protein: CASSVTTGDRAYTF. CDR3 nucleotide sequence: TGTGCCAGCAGTGTCACTACAGGGGATAGGGCCTACACCTTC. This chain links TRBV7-9 with TRBJ1-2; TRBD1 agrees at 7 bases. Germline V lookup: CDR1 SEHNR, CDR2 FQNEAQ (reference sequence). The trim removed 6 bases at V and 10 bases at J, leaving 14 bases unmatched. This CDR3 comprises 14 residues.